A single sample gave rise to the 17 T cell receptor beta chains below, sequenced in a study of post-analysis software for immune sequencing data. Study findings and constraints: Controls had lower frequencies than patients of about five TRBV segments, which included TRBV5-6, TRBV5-1 and TRBV20-1.

Libraries were made from TCR beta cDNA, and they carried unique molecular identifiers. TCRdb reprocessed the PCR reads via MiXCR and lists one record per CDR3 protein. The sample lists 650,000 to 850,000 distinct CDR3 sequences; approximately 50% were seen once. Their antigen targets remain unknown. The sample comprised blood. These receptor sequences come from a girl under 18 with multiple sclerosis.

The V call is TRBV6-6, the J call TRBJ1-5, with no clear D. CDR1 and CDR2 (germline): MNHNY, SVGAGI (reference sequence). CDR3 length: 15 residues. Trimming took 3 bases from V and 7 from J, leaving 16 bases between them. In DNA, the CDR3 is TGTGCCAGCAGTTATCATCCGGGAAGGTACCAGCCCCAGCATTTT. It encodes CASSYHPGRYQPQHF.

The chain has TRBV27 and TRBJ2-3, with TRBD2 matching over 11 bases. After removal of 10 bases from V and 2 bases from J, the junction contained 8 bases not matched to a gene. Germline V gene data show CDR1 as MNHEY and CDR2 as SMNVEV (reference sequence). The CDR3 length is 15 residues. The DNA for the CDR3 is TGTGCCACGGGCCGGACTAGCGGGTACACAGATACGCAGTATTTT. Translating gives CATGRTSGYTDTQYF.

The CDR3 DNA reads as TGCGCCAGCAGCTTGATGGGGACTAGCGGGGTTTCGGAGACCCAGTACTTC. Its protein product is CASSLMGTSGVSETQYF. V gene TRBV5-1 combines with J gene TRBJ2-7; 13 nucleotides align to TRBD2. The J call is in doubt because the DNA end fits TRBJ2-5 better. The CDR3 runs 17 residues. Germline V gene data show CDR1 as SGHRS and CDR2 as YFSETQ.

This clonotype was observed a few times. J is TRBJ2-1 and V is TRBV4-1; D ambiguous. The CDR3 is made up of 18 amino acids. V lost 0 bases and J 6 bases, leaving 21 bases between the germline ends. Germline V gene lookup returns CDR1 MGHRA and CDR2 YSYEKL. CDR3 nucleotides: TGCGCCAGCAGCCAAGATGGTGTTGGTGTGGGTCAAGTCAATGAGCAGTTCTTC. This translates into CASSQDGVGVGQVNEQFF.

This clonotype was seen only a few times. V usage is TRBV29-1 and J usage is TRBJ2-1; D not certain. V lost 5 bases and J 6 bases, leaving 5 bases between the germline ends. Germline values: CDR1 SQVTM, CDR2 ANQGSEA. The CDR3 is 10 amino acids. Written as DNA, the CDR3 is TGCAGCGTTTGGGTCAATGAGCAGTTCTTC. Translated: CSVWVNEQFF.

The chain uses TRBV29-1 and TRBJ2-5, with TRBD1 as a possible D gene (5 bases). V was shortened by 4 bases and J by 1 base, with 10 bases between the two germline ends. The CDR3 length is 13 residues. Germline V gene data show CDR1 as SQVTM and CDR2 as ANQGSEA. Here the CDR3 reads CSVGQILQETQYF. As DNA, the CDR3 is TGCAGCGTTGGACAGATCCTCCAAGAGACCCAGTACTTC.

This chain joins TRBV24-1 and TRBJ2-5; no firm D call. The DNA end is a closer match to TRBJ2-7, so the J assignment may be wrong. The CDR3 is 15 residues long. Germline loops: CDR1 KGHDR, CDR2 SFDVKD. In DNA, the CDR3 is TGTGCCACCAGTGATTTGCTTTCCGGCAGTAACGAGCAGTACTTC. Encoded protein: CATSDLLSGSNEQYF.

This clonotype was seen only once. The rearrangement links TRBV5-1 to TRBJ2-1; perhaps TRBD2 as D (6 bases). Germline CDR1 reads SGHRS; CDR2 reads YFSETQ. Trimming cost V 0 bases and J 9 bases, with 13 bases left between them. This CDR3 contains 14 residues. DNA for the CDR3: TGCGCCAGCAGCTTGGGGCTAGCGTTTGGTGAGCAGTTCTTC. It codes for CASSLGLAFGEQFF.

This sequence joins TRBV5-1 and TRBJ2-7; 15 bases match TRBD2. The CDR3 extends over 19 amino acids. Germline values: CDR1 SGHRS, CDR2 YFSETQ. Unmatched junction bases numbered 17, after V lost 3 bases and J lost 7 bases. The CDR3 sequence: CASSSQRGLAGGASGEQYF. The CDR3 region has the DNA TGCGCCAGCAGCTCCCAGCGGGGACTAGCGGGAGGAGCTAGCGGAGAGCAGTACTTC.

The chain joins TRBV20-1 to TRBJ2-1; maybe TRBD1 (5 bases). Germline V CDR1 and CDR2: DFQATT, SNEGSKA (reference sequence). Trimming shortened V by 2 bases and J by 7 bases, and 15 bases separated the two germline ends. The CDR3 has 14 amino acids. The CDR3 sequence is CSARTKGLRNEQFF. CDR3 bases: TGCAGTGCTAGAACAAAGGGGCTTCGGAATGAGCAGTTCTTC.

This clonotype was counted only a few times. The chain carries TRBV20-1 and TRBJ2-7; TRBD2 matches at 13 bases. Germline V gene sequence: CDR1 DFQATT, CDR2 SNEGSKA (reference sequence). The CDR3 loop spans 15 amino acids. V was pared by 0 bases and J by 4 bases, with 3 bases of the junction left unmatched. Here the CDR3 DNA reads TGCAGTGCTAGAGACCCGACTAGCGGGAGGTACGAGCAGTACTTC. Protein product: CSARDPTSGRYEQYF.

The chain couples TRBV20-1 to TRBJ1-5, with no clear D. Germline CDR1 reads DFQATT; CDR2 reads SNEGSKA (reference sequence). The V gene lost 0 bases and the J gene lost 3 bases, with 12 bases spanning the gap. This CDR3 is built from 15 residues. The CDR3 coding sequence is TGCAGTGCTAGAGATATCGGTTATCACAATCAGCCCCAGCATTTT. As protein: CSARDIGYHNQPQHF.

The gene calls are TRBV5-1 and TRBJ2-7, with TRBD1 matching 7 bases. The CDR3 is made up of 15 amino acids. Germline CDR1 reads SGHRS; CDR2 reads YFSETQ. The ends lost 3 bases at V and 4 bases at J; junction bases unmatched: 10. Written as DNA, the CDR3 is TGCGCCAGCAGCTCAACTCGGACAGGAGAGTACGAGCAGTACTTC. This codes for CASSSTRTGEYEQYF. The whole variable domain, filled in from reference TRBV5-1 and TRBJ2-7, reads KAGVTQTPRYLIKTRGQQVTLSCSPISGHRSVSWYQQTPGQGLQFLFEYFSETQRNKGNFPGRFSGRQFSNSRSEMNVSTLELGDSALYLCASSSTRTGEYEQYFGPGTRLTVT.

This clonotype was detected many times. This chain connects TRBV6-1 to TRBJ2-3, with 11 bases lining up with TRBD1. Germline CDR1 is MNHNS and CDR2 is SASEGT. The CDR3 runs 14 residues. V shed 8 bases, J shed 4 bases, and the junction held 5 bases outside the gene matches. This CDR3 is CASDRGQGADTQYF. The CDR3 DNA follows: TGTGCCAGCGATAGGGGACAGGGGGCAGATACGCAGTATTTT.

The V and J genes are TRBV12-3 or TRBV12-4 and TRBJ2-1; D is uncertain. V gave up 6 bases and J gave up 2 bases, with 14 bases separating them. This CDR3 spans 15 amino acids. This CDR3 reads CASRHKRTPYNEQFF. CDR3 nucleotides: TGTGCCAGCAGACATAAACGGACCCCCTACAATGAGCAGTTCTTC.

This clonotype has just a few counts. The chain uses TRBV20-1 and TRBJ2-7; no firm D call. With the DNA end fitting TRBJ2-5 better, the J assignment may be wrong. CDR1 is DFQATT and CDR2 is SNEGSKA in the germline V gene (reference sequence). This CDR3 contains 10 residues. The CDR3 sequence is CSAPGETQYF. The CDR3, as DNA: TGCAGTGCACCTGGGGAGACCCAGTACTTC.

This clonotype has just a few counts. This rearrangement joins TRBV7-8 to TRBJ2-1; 7 nucleotides agree with TRBD2. Per the germline V gene, CDR1 is SGHVS and CDR2 is FQNEAQ. V trimming: 2 bases; J trimming: 6 bases; junction bases outside the gene matches: 7. CDR3 size: 15 residues. The CDR3 bases are TGTGCCAGCAGCTTATCCGGACTAGGGGTCAATGAGCAGTTCTTC. This codes for CASSLSGLGVNEQFF.